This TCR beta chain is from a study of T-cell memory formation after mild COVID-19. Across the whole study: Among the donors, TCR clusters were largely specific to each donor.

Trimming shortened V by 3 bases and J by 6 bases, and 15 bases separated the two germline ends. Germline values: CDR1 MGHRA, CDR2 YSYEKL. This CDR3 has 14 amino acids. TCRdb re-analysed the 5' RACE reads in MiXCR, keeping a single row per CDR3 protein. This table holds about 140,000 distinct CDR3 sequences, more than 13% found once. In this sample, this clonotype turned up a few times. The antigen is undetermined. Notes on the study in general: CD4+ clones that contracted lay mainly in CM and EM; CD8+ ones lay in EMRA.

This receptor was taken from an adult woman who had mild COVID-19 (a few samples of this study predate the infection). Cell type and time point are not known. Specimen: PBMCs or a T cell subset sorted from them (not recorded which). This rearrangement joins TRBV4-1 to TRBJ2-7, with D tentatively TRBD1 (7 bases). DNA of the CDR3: TGCGCCAGCAGCCAGCGGTCAGGGGGAGGCGAGCAGTACTTC. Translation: CASSQRSGGGEQYF.